The 30 T cell receptor beta chains given below trace back to one sample, sequenced in a study of early T cells in non-severe SARS-CoV-2 infection (dated by TCRdb to about 2021). Libraries were built with 5' RACE. Sequenced on a NextSeq 500. In TCRdb, the public reads were trimmed at Q25 with fastp and aligned with MiXCR, with productive beta chains retained. A single entry per CDR3 protein holds the most common genes and DNA from its merged rows. Present in this sample are fewer than 80,000 distinct CDR3 sequences, 9.5% of which were seen just once. The top ten clones comprise 5.9% of the sample. The sequencing input was whole blood. The origin of the receptors is an adult who was a healthcare worker with PCR-confirmed SARS-CoV-2 infection or an uninfected control (not recorded which).

The CDR3 sequence: CASSSEQPNTEAFF. CDR3 in DNA: TGCGCCAGCAGCTCGGAACAGCCTAACACTGAAGCTTTCTTT. V usage is TRBV5-1 and J usage is TRBJ1-1, with D uncertain. V dropped 3 bases and J dropped 2 bases, with 11 bases sitting between them. Germline V gene lookup returns CDR1 SGHRS and CDR2 YFSETQ. This CDR3 is 14 amino acids long.

The chain recombines TRBV10-3 with TRBJ2-3; the D gene is possibly TRBD2 (5 bases). The V gene lost 3 bases and the J gene lost 7 bases, with 20 bases spanning the gap. Per germline, CDR1 ENHRY and CDR2 SYGVKD. This CDR3 has 16 residues. CDR3 nucleotide sequence: TGTGCCATCAGTGACTCTCCGGGATCACGAGGACATACGCAGTATTTT. Its protein is CAISDSPGSRGHTQYF.

The chain has TRBV7-6 and TRBJ2-5; 14 bases fit TRBD2. Germline assignment: CDR1 SGHVS and CDR2 FNYEAQ. V lost 4 bases and J lost 5; bases outside the gene matches: 3. CDR3 size: 15 residues. The DNA of the CDR3 is TGTGCCAGCAGCTACGGGACTAGCGGGAGTGAGACCCAGTACTTC. Amino acid sequence: CASSYGTSGSETQYF.

Ten or more counts support this clonotype. The chain is built from TRBV20-1 and TRBJ1-2, with no clear D. Trimming shortened V by 2 bases and J by 8 bases, and 12 bases separated the two germline ends. Germline V lookup: CDR1 DFQATT, CDR2 SNEGSKA (reference sequence). The CDR3 is 12 residues long. The CDR3 loop reads CSARKGFAGYTF. The CDR3 DNA reads TGCAGTGCTAGAAAAGGGTTCGCGGGCTACACCTTC.

This clonotype was found many times. J is TRBJ2-5 and V is TRBV14; 7 nucleotides align to TRBD1. Losses at the gene ends were 5 bases for V and 5 bases for J; bases not matched to a gene: 11. CDR3 length: 15 residues. Germline-derived CDR1 and CDR2 are SGHDN and FVKESK. The chain's CDR3 is CASSKGDRIGETQYF. DNA for the CDR3: TGTGCCAGCAGCAAGGGGGACAGAATCGGGGAGACCCAGTACTTC.

A note on this clonotype: It may be a read error: a sequence one base away is much more abundant. V is TRBV5-6 and J is TRBJ2-5; 10 nucleotides align to TRBD1. The germline CDR1 and CDR2 sequences are SGHDT and YYEEEE. This CDR3 region has 15 residues. The CDR3 nucleotides read TGTGCCAGCAGCTCACAGACAGGGGGCGGAGAGTCCCAGTACTTC. Its protein is CASSSQTGGGESQYF. The full variable domain, in which reference TRBV5-6 and TRBJ2-5 provide the parts outside the CDR3, is DAGVTQSPTHLIKTRGQQVTLRCSPKSGHDTVSWYQQALGQGPQFIFQYYEEEERQRGNFPDRFSGHQFPNYSSELNVNALLLGDSALYLCASSSQTGGGESQYFGPGTRLLVL.

The chain links TRBV20-1 to TRBJ2-7; the D call may be TRBD1 or TRBD2 (5 bases each). This CDR3 spans 14 amino acids. V shed 5 bases and J shed 4 bases, with 18 bases lying between them. Germline V lookup: CDR1 DFQATT, CDR2 SNEGSKA (reference sequence). CDR3 protein: CSAPGVGVGYEQYF. The CDR3 DNA is TGCAGTGCTCCCGGAGTGGGGGTCGGGTACGAGCAGTACTTC.

This clonotype was recorded a few times. The gene calls are TRBV5-5 and TRBJ2-2; 10 nucleotides agree with TRBD2. Trimming took 4 bases from V and 1 from J; bases not matched to a gene: 4. Germline values: CDR1 SGHKS, CDR2 YYEKEE (reference sequence). The CDR3 runs 16 residues. CDR3 DNA sequence: TGTGCCAGCAGCACCCGGACTAGCGGGAACACCGGGGAGCTGTTTTTT. Residues: CASSTRTSGNTGELFF. Looking up the rest from reference TRBV5-5 and TRBJ2-2 gives the full variable domain: DAGVTQSPTHLIKTRGQQVTLRCSPISGHKSVSWYQQVLGQGPQFIFQYYEKEERGRGNFPDRFSARQFPNYSSELNVNALLLGDSALYLCASSTRTSGNTGELFFGEGSRLTVL.

The V and J genes are TRBV20-1 and TRBJ1-1; 7 bases are shared with TRBD1. Trimming cost V 0 bases and J 4 bases; bases outside gene matches: 8. Germline V gene lookup returns CDR1 DFQATT and CDR2 SNEGSKA (reference sequence). The CDR3 length is 15 residues. As DNA, the CDR3 is TGCAGTGCTAGAGACCCACAGGGGCTCAGCACTGAAGCTTTCTTT. Protein product: CSARDPQGLSTEAFF.

The chain carries TRBV20-1 and TRBJ2-7; D uncertain. Trimming shortened V by 3 bases and J by 0 bases, and 9 bases separated the two germline ends. Germline lookup yields CDR1 DFQATT and CDR2 SNEGSKA (reference sequence). CDR3 length: 13 residues. The CDR3 loop reads CSASSEYSYEQYF. The CDR3 DNA reads as TGCAGTGCTAGCTCAGAGTACTCCTACGAGCAGTACTTC.

There are many counts of this clonotype. The chain has TRBV2 and TRBJ2-7; 10 positions match TRBD1. CDR3 length: 13 residues. With 5 bases clipped from V and 9 bases from J, the junction kept 7 bases outside the gene matches. CDR1 and CDR2 from the germline V gene are SNHLY and FYNNEI. CDR3 amino acids: CASSLGTGDAQYF. The CDR3 coding sequence is TGTGCCAGCAGTCTTGGGACAGGGGATGCGCAGTACTTC.

The gene calls are TRBV20-1 and TRBJ2-3; 15 nucleotides align to TRBD2. The CDR3 extends over 15 amino acids. Germline V CDR1 and CDR2: DFQATT, SNEGSKA (reference sequence). The CDR3 nucleotides are TGCACCCGCCGGGGACTAGCGGGAGGAAAGGATACGCAGTATTTT. Translated, it gives CTRRGLAGGKDTQYF.

The CDR3 region has the DNA TGTGCCAGCAGCTTAGTAATAGCGGGAGGAGGCGAGCAGTACTTC. Protein sequence: CASSLVIAGGGEQYF. The rearrangement uses TRBV7-2 and TRBJ2-7, with TRBD2 identical over 10 bases. The CDR3 sequence is 15 residues long. V shed 1 base and J 6 bases; nucleotides not matched to a gene: 6. CDR1 and CDR2 from the germline V gene are SGHTA and FQGNSA.

This clonotype was observed many times. The chain carries TRBV5-8 and TRBJ1-2; 8 positions match TRBD1. The CDR3 loop spans 13 amino acids. Germline V gives CDR1 SGHTS, CDR2 YDEGEE. Trimming at V came to 5 bases and at J to 4 bases, leaving 4 bases not matched to a gene. The CDR3 protein is CASSRDRPYGYTF. CDR3 bases: TGTGCCAGCAGTCGGGACAGGCCCTATGGCTACACCTTC.

A note on this clonotype: A much larger clone sits a single nucleotide away, making a read error possible. The chain carries TRBV20-1 and TRBJ1-2, with 9 bases lining up with TRBD1. The V and J ends lost 7 bases and 4 bases, in that order; junction bases with no gene match: 19. Germline CDR1 DFQATT, CDR2 SNEGSKA (reference sequence). The CDR3 consists of 17 residues. The CDR3 region is CSDLSLSGDRVSYGYTF. The CDR3 DNA sequence: TGCAGTGACCTTTCCCTTTCCGGGGACAGGGTATCCTATGGCTACACCTTC.

This chain joins TRBV7-2 and TRBJ2-7; D not certain. CDR3 length: 13 residues. Looked up from germline, CDR1 is SGHTA and CDR2 is FQGNSA. V lost 6 bases and J 4 bases, leaving 13 bases between the germline ends. The chain's CDR3 is CASRIGPQYEQYF. In DNA form, the CDR3 reads TGTGCCAGCAGAATCGGCCCCCAGTACGAGCAGTACTTC. Together with reference TRBV7-2 and TRBJ2-7, the CDR3 gives the full variable domain: GAGVSQSPSNKVTEKGKDVELRCDPISGHTALYWYRQSLGQGLEFLIYFQGNSAPDKSGLPSDRFSAERTGGSVSTLTIQRTQQEDSAVYLCASRIGPQYEQYFGPGTRLTVT.

This clonotype showed up just a few times. The chain recombines TRBV7-2 with TRBJ2-4; 12 bases map to TRBD2. Germline CDR1 reads SGHTA; CDR2 reads FQGNSA. This CDR3 comprises 15 residues. Trimming removed 4 bases from V and 6 bases from J; junction bases left unmatched: 4. CDR3 in amino acids: CASSSLAGGINIQYF. DNA of the CDR3: TGTGCCAGCAGCTCACTAGCGGGAGGAATAAACATTCAGTACTTC. The entire variable domain, with the rest obtained from reference TRBV7-2 and TRBJ2-4, is as follows: GAGVSQSPSNKVTEKGKDVELRCDPISGHTALYWYRQSLGQGLEFLIYFQGNSAPDKSGLPSDRFSAERTGGSVSTLTIQRTQQEDSAVYLCASSSLAGGINIQYFGAGTRLSVL.

The table lists this clonotype with many counts. The chain carries TRBV12-3 or TRBV12-4 and TRBJ2-5; D gene unclear. The CDR3 extends over 12 amino acids. With 5 bases removed from V and 5 bases from J, the gap between germline ends came to 9 bases. CDR3 protein: CASSDLGETQYF. The CDR3 DNA follows: TGTGCCAGCAGTGACCTAGGGGAGACCCAGTACTTC.

The V and J genes are TRBV6-2 or TRBV6-3 and TRBJ2-7; 15 positions match TRBD2. The CDR3 has 16 residues. V shed 8 bases, J shed 1 base, and the junction held 6 bases outside the gene matches. Germline CDR1 is MNHEY and CDR2 is SVGEGT. CDR3 residues: CASCPGTSGRSYEQYF. CDR3 DNA: TGTGCCAGCTGCCCAGGGACTAGCGGGAGGTCCTACGAGCAGTACTTC.

The chain carries TRBV5-4 and TRBJ2-3, with TRBD2 identical over 7 bases. With 9 bases clipped from V and 2 bases from J, the junction kept 6 bases outside the gene matches. This CDR3 contains 13 residues. Germline assignment: CDR1 SGHNT and CDR2 YYREEE (reference sequence). The CDR3 spells CATLGGVTDTQYF. As DNA, the CDR3 is TGTGCCACCCTTGGGGGGGTCACAGATACGCAGTATTTT.

This sequence joins TRBV5-1 and TRBJ2-3; D remains unclear. Per germline, CDR1 SGHRS and CDR2 YFSETQ. The V and J ends lost 7 bases and 5 bases respectively, with 8 bases between them. The CDR3 extends over 11 amino acids. The CDR3 DNA reads TGCGCCAGCGGCGAAGGAGATACGCAGTATTTT. Protein product: CASGEGDTQYF.

The genes are TRBV29-1 and TRBJ2-3, with TRBD1 matching over 7 bases. The CDR3 has 13 amino acids. CDR1 is SQVTM and CDR2 is ANQGSEA in the germline V gene. The V segment lost 7 bases and the J segment 1 base; nucleotides outside the gene matches: 5. The CDR3: CSGKGQGTDTQYF. CDR3 nucleotides: TGCAGCGGGAAAGGACAGGGCACAGATACGCAGTATTTT.

In its sample, this clonotype was seen many times. This chain uses TRBV21-1 with TRBJ1-4; the table names TRBD1, a call not compared with the DNA. TRBV21-1 is noted as a pseudogene. There are 15 residues in the CDR3. The CDR3 protein is CASSTRQGADEKLFF. The CDR3 nucleotides are TGTGCCAGCAGCACTCGACAGGGGGCGGATGAAAAACTGTTTTTT.

The chain recombines TRBV11-3 with TRBJ2-3, with D perhaps given as TRBD1 or TRBD2 (5 bases each). Trimming removed 1 base at V and 0 bases at J, with 14 bases between. From germline, CDR1 is SGHNT and CDR2 YENEEA. This CDR3 comprises 17 residues. Written as DNA, the CDR3 is TGTGCCAGCAGCTTAGGGATGCAGGGACCTAGCACAGATACGCAGTATTTT. Translated, it gives CASSLGMQGPSTDTQYF. Complete variable domain (other parts from reference TRBV11-3 and TRBJ2-3): EAGVVQSPRYKIIEKKQPVAFWCNPISGHNTLYWYLQNLGQGPELLIRYENEEAVDDSQLPKDRFSAERLKGVDSTLKIQPAELGDSAVYLCASSLGMQGPSTDTQYFGPGTRLTVL.

This clonotype has a count of ten or more. The V gene is TRBV7-2, the J gene TRBJ2-5; no definite D call. This CDR3 spans 11 amino acids. Deletions cut 5 bases from V and 1 base from J, with 2 bases between. CDR1 and CDR2 (germline): SGHTA, FQGNSA. In DNA form, the CDR3 reads TGTGCCAGCAGCCCCCAAGAGACCCAGTACTTC. Translation gives CASSPQETQYF.

This clonotype appeared many times. The chain carries TRBV30 and TRBJ2-2, with 8 bases aligning to TRBD2. Unmatched junction bases numbered 9, after V lost 3 bases and J lost 6 bases. The germline V gene has CDR1 GTSNPN and CDR2 SVGIG (reference sequence). The CDR3 covers 15 residues. The CDR3 DNA is TGTGCCTGGAGCGACAGGACTAGCCGGGCCGGGGAGCTGTTTTTT. Translating gives CAWSDRTSRAGELFF.

The rearrangement links TRBV5-1 to TRBJ2-3; no firm D call. The germline V gene encodes CDR1 SGHRS and CDR2 YFSETQ. The CDR3 contains 13 residues. Between the trimmed V and J ends, which lost 4 bases and 6 bases, there was a span of 12 bases. CDR3 sequence (DNA): TGCGCCAGCAGCCTGAACGGTATTGATACGCAGTATTTT. Translation gives CASSLNGIDTQYF.

This clonotype was seen ten or more times. V usage is TRBV20-1 and J usage is TRBJ1-2; D perhaps matches TRBD1 (5 bases). The CDR3 runs to 14 residues. V was pared by 0 bases and J by 6 bases, with 14 bases between. Germline assignment: CDR1 DFQATT and CDR2 SNEGSKA (reference sequence). The CDR3 sequence is CSARDPLLTDGYTF. The DNA for the CDR3 is TGCAGTGCTAGAGATCCCCTCCTGACAGATGGCTACACCTTC.

Only a few counts were recorded for this clonotype. The chain carries TRBV5-4 and TRBJ2-7; unclear D gene. Per germline, CDR1 SGHNT and CDR2 YYREEE (reference sequence). This CDR3 is 12 amino acids long. Between the trimmed V and J ends, which lost 2 bases and 6 bases, there was a span of 9 bases. The CDR3 region is CASSFTGGEQYF. Here the CDR3 DNA reads TGTGCCAGCAGCTTTACGGGCGGCGAGCAGTACTTC.

This clonotype was seen at least ten times. The CDR3 region has the DNA TGCAGTGCTAGGGCGACTGTTGAGCAGTTCTTC. As protein: CSARATVEQFF. The chain links TRBV20-1 to TRBJ2-1, with D unclear. The length of the CDR3 is 11 residues. Germline V CDR1 and CDR2: DFQATT, SNEGSKA (reference sequence). Trimming shortened V by 3 bases and J by 9 bases, and 9 bases separated the two germline ends.